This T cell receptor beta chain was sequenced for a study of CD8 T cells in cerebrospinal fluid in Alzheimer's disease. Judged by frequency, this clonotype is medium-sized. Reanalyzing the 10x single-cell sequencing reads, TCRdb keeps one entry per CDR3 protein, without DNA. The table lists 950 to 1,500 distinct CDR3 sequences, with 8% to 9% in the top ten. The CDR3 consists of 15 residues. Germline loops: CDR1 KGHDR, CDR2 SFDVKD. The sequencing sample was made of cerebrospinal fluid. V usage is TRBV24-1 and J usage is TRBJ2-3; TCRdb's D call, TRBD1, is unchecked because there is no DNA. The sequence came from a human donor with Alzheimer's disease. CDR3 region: CATSERGLLGATQYF.